This entry concerns a single T cell receptor (beta chain). Antigen specificity is unknown. Other DNA sequences from this sample encode an identical CDR3 as well. Those who donated, Caucasian adults without exception, all lived in Nashville, Tennessee. The CDR3 is made up of 13 amino acids. Between the trimmed V and J ends, which lost 0 bases and 3 bases, there was a span of 7 bases. Germline CDR1 and CDR2: SGHRS and YFSETQ. The sample comes from a study of shared clonotypes between healthy human individuals. Whole-study findings and limits: The study drew on few donors, limiting represented genetic and exposure-history diversity.

The authors distributed each subset's genomic DNA evenly over several immunoSEQ plates. Per the original data handling: Junction-only sequences produced by ImmunoSEQ had no quality scores, so filtering differed. Libraries were prepared by immunoSEQ multiplex PCR; TCRdb keeps only in-frame clonotypes and omits some of them. The D gene and trimming were derived from the DNA, and the V and J assignments and clone size from that table. This sample has roughly 660,000 clones, with around 90% found just once. Source material: memory CD8+ T cells from PBMCs. The subset here: CD45RO+ cells pooled with CCR7-negative TemRA cells. This sequence originates from a man aged 18 to 30 in good health. Some clones in this sample may be carry-over from other donors' samples. This chain joins TRBV5-1 and TRBJ2-7, with D tentatively TRBD2 (5 bases). The CDR3 region is CASSLAGSYEQYF. The CDR3 nucleotides are TGCGCCAGCAGCTTGGCTGGGAGCTACGAGCAGTACTTC.